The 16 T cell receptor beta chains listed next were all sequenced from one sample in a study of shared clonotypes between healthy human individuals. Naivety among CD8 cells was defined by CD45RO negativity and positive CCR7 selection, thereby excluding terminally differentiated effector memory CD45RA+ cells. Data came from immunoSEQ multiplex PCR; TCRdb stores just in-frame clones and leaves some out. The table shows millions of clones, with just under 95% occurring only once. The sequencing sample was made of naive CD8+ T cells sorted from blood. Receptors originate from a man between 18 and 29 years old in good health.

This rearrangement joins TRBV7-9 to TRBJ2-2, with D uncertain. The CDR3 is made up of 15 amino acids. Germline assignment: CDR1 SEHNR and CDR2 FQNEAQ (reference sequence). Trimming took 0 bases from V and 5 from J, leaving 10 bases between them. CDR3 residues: CASSLAEQITGELFF. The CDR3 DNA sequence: TGTGCCAGCAGCTTAGCGGAGCAGATAACCGGGGAGCTGTTTTTT.

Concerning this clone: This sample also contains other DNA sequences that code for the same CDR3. The CDR3 sequence is CASSLSGSNYGYTF. The CDR3 nucleotides read TGTGCCAGCAGTTTGTCAGGGTCTAACTATGGCTACACCTTC. The V and J genes are TRBV27 and TRBJ1-2; a weak D match, TRBD1 (5 bases). Germline assignment: CDR1 MNHEY and CDR2 SMNVEV (reference sequence). The length of the CDR3 is 14 residues. V lost 3 bases, J lost 0 bases, and 8 bases lay in between.

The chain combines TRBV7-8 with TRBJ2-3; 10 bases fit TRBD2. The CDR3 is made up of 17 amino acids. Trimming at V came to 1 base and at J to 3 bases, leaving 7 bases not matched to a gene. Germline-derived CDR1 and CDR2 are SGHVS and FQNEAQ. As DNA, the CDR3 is TGTGCCAGCAGCTTAGGGCTAGCGGGAGTGGTGACAGATACGCAGTATTTT. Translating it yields CASSLGLAGVVTDTQYF.

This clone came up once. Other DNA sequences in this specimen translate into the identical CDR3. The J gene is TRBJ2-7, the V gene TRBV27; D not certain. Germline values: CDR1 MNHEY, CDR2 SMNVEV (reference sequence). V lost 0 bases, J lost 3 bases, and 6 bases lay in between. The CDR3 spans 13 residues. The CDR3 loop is CASSLSLSYEQYF. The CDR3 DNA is TGTGCCAGCAGTTTATCGCTGAGCTACGAGCAGTACTTC.

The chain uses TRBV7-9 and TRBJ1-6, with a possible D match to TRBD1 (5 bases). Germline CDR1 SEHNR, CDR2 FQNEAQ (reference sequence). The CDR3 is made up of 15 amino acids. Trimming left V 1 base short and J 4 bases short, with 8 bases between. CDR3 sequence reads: CASSLETEYNSPLHF. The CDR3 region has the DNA TGTGCCAGCAGCTTAGAGACAGAATATAATTCACCCCTCCACTTT.

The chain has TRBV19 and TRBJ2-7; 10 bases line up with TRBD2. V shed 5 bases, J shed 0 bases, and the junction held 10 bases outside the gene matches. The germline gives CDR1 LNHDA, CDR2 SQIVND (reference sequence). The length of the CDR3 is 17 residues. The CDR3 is CASSWVGLAEPSYEQYF. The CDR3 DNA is TGTGCCAGTAGTTGGGTAGGACTAGCGGAACCCTCCTACGAGCAGTACTTC.

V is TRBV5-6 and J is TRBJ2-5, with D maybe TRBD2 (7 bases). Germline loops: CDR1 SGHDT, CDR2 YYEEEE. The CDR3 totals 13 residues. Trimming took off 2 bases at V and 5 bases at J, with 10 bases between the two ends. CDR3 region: CASSFRGAETQYF. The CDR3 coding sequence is TGTGCCAGCAGCTTCCGGGGGGCCGAGACCCAGTACTTC. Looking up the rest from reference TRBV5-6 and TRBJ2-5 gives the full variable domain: DAGVTQSPTHLIKTRGQQVTLRCSPKSGHDTVSWYQQALGQGPQFIFQYYEEEERQRGNFPDRFSGHQFPNYSSELNVNALLLGDSALYLCASSFRGAETQYFGPGTRLLVL.

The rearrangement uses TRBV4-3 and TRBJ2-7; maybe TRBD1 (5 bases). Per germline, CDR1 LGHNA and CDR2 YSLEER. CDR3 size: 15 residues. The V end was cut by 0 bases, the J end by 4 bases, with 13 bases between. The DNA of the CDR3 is TGCGCCAGCAGCCAAGATTGGACACCACTTTACGAGCAGTACTTC. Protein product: CASSQDWTPLYEQYF.

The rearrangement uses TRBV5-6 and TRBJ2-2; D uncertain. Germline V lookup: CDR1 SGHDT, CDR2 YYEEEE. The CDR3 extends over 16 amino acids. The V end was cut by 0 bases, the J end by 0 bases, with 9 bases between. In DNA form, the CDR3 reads TGTGCCAGCAGCTTGGTAGGGCAGGCGAACACCGGGGAGCTGTTTTTT. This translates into CASSLVGQANTGELFF.

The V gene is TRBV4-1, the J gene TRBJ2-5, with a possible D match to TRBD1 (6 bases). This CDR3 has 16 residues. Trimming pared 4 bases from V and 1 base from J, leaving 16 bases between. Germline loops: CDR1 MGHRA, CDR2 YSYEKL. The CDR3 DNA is TGCGCCAGCAGCCTCCGGGACACAAGTTTCCAAGAGACCCAGTACTTC. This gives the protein CASSLRDTSFQETQYF.

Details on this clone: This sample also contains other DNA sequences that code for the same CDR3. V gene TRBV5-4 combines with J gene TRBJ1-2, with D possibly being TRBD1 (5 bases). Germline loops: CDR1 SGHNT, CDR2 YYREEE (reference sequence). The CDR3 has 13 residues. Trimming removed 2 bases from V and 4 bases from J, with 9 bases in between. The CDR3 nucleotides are TGTGCCAGCAGCTTAGGGGTTCTCTATGGCTACACCTTC. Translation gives CASSLGVLYGYTF.

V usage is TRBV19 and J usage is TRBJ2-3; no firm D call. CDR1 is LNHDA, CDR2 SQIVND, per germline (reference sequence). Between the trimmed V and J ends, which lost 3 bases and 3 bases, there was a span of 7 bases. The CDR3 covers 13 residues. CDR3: CASSMVDTDTQYF. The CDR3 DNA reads TGTGCCAGTAGTATGGTGGATACAGATACGCAGTATTTT.

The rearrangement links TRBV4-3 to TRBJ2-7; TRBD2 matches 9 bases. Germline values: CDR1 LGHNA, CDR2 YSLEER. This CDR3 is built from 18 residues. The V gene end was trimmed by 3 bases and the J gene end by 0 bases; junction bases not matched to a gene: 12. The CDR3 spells CASSHAMISGGASYEQYF. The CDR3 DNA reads TGCGCCAGCAGCCACGCGATGATTAGCGGGGGAGCCTCCTACGAGCAGTACTTC.

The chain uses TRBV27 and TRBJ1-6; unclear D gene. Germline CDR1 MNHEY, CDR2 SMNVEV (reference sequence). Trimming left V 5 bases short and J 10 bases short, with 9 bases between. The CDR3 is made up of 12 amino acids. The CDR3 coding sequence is TGTGCCAGCAGTCCCCTGGGATCACCCCTCCACTTT. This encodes CASSPLGSPLHF.

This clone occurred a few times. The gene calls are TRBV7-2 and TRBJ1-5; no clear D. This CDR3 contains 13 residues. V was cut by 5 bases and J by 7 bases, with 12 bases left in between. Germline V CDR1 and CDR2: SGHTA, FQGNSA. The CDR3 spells CASSPQNGQPQHF. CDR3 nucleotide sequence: TGTGCCAGCAGCCCCCAAAACGGACAGCCCCAGCATTTT.

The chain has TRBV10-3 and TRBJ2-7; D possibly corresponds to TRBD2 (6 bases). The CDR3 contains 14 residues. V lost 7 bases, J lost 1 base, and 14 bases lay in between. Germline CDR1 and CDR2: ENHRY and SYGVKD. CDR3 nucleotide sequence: TGTGCCATCAAGCAGGAGGGGCCTTCCTACGAGCAGTACTTC. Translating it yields CAIKQEGPSYEQYF.